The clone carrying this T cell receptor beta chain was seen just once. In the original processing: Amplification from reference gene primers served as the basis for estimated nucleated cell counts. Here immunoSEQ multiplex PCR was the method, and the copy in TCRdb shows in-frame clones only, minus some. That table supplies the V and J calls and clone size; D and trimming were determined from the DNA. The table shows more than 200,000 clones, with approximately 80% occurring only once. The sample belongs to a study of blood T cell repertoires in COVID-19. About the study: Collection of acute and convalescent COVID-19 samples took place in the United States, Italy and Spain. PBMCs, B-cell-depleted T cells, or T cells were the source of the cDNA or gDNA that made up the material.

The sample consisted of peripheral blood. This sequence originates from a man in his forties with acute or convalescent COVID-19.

In nucleotides, the CDR3 is TGCAGTGCTAGTTTCCAGGAAAGGAACACCATATATTTT. This sequence encodes CSASFQERNTIYF. The V and J genes are TRBV20-1 and TRBJ1-3; D not resolved. The CDR3 is 13 residues long. Trimming removed 3 bases at V and 7 bases at J, with 13 bases between. CDR1 DFQATT and CDR2 SNEGSKA come from the germline V gene (reference sequence).